This TCR beta chain was obtained from a study of cytomegalovirus exposure and HLA in healthy donors. The PCR contained 60 Vbeta and 13 Jbeta primers. The method was immunoSEQ multiplex PCR; TCRdb's version includes in-frame clones alone and lacks a portion of them. The sample contains about 160,000 clones, around 72% of which appear only once. Study-wide results and caveats: It was reportedly the case that the classifier diagnosed cytomegalovirus status with high specificity and sensitivity. A later analysis associated some 18,000 TCR beta sequences with HLA alleles at a 0.05 false discovery rate.

Worth noting for this clone: Its antigen is still unknown.

The CDR3 contains 14 residues. Trimming shortened V by 7 bases and J by 2 bases, and 14 bases separated the two germline ends. From germline, CDR1 is SGHRS and CDR2 YFSETQ. The TCR comes from a woman aged 40 to 50 in good health and CMV-seropositive. The chain combines TRBV5-1 with TRBJ2-3, with a weak D call TRBD1 (6 bases). The sample taken for sequencing was PBMCs. The CDR3 DNA follows: TGCGCCAGCGAACAGGGAGATCTCACAGATACGCAGTATTTT. This encodes CASEQGDLTDTQYF.